The next 5 T cell receptor beta chains were all read from a single sample in a study of shared clonotypes between healthy human individuals. Libraries were prepared by immunoSEQ multiplex PCR; TCRdb keeps only in-frame clonotypes and omits some of them. The table shows roughly 2,300,000 clones, with under 95% occurring only once. Sequencing was done on a sample of naive CD4+ T cells from PBMCs. Subset noted: CD45RA+ positively selected. The source of these receptors is a man between 18 and 35 years old in good health. Some clones in this sample may be carry-over from other donors' samples.

The chain couples TRBV6-5 to TRBJ1-1; D is possibly TRBD1 (5 bases). V dropped 5 bases and J dropped 5 bases, with 15 bases sitting between them. Germline V gene sequence: CDR1 MNHEY, CDR2 SVGAGI. CDR3 length: 14 amino acids. CDR3 nucleotide sequence: TGTGCCAGCAGTGGGTCGCGGGGCAGGACTGAAGCTTTCTTT. Translated, it gives CASSGSRGRTEAFF.

V is TRBV5-1 and J is TRBJ2-5; D ambiguous. The CDR3 runs to 14 residues. Germline-derived CDR1 and CDR2 are SGHRS and YFSETQ. Trimming took off 5 bases at V and 5 bases at J, with 16 bases between the two ends. CDR3: CASRTPGGSETQYF. The CDR3 DNA follows: TGCGCCAGCAGGACCCCGGGCGGCAGCGAGACCCAGTACTTC.

Details on this clone: Other DNA sequences of this sample code for an identical CDR3. V and J are TRBV18 and TRBJ1-1; TRBD1 might be the D (5 bases). The germline gives CDR1 KGHSH, CDR2 LQKENI. V dropped 1 base and J dropped 4 bases, with 10 bases sitting between them. This CDR3 is 14 amino acids long. The CDR3 protein is CASSPQGPGTEAFF. As DNA, the CDR3 is TGTGCCAGCTCACCACAGGGGCCGGGCACTGAAGCTTTCTTT.

A word on this clone: At the DNA level, this CDR3 is encoded by other sequences in the same sample as well. The gene calls are TRBV7-9 and TRBJ1-1; D unclear. The length of the CDR3 is 14 residues. Between the trimmed V and J ends, which lost 5 bases and 3 bases, there was a span of 13 bases. Germline V gene lookup returns CDR1 SEHNR and CDR2 FQNEAQ (reference sequence). The CDR3 here is CASSLRGPDTEAFF. The DNA of the CDR3 is TGTGCCAGCAGCCTACGAGGTCCTGACACTGAAGCTTTCTTT. Filled out from reference TRBV7-9 and TRBJ1-1, the complete variable domain reads DTGVSQNPRHKITKRGQNVTFRCDPISEHNRLYWYRQTLGQGPEFLTYFQNEAQLEKSRLLSDRFSAERPKGSFSTLEIQRTEQGDSAMYLCASSLRGPDTEAFFGQGTRLTVV.

As regards this clone: Other DNA variants within this sample encode the same CDR3. The gene calls are TRBV5-1 and TRBJ1-5; D is uncertain. V lost 0 bases to trimming and J lost 2 bases, with 9 bases between them. Germline V gives CDR1 SGHRS, CDR2 YFSETQ. The CDR3 contains 15 residues. The CDR3 spells CASSLGDGGNQPQHF. DNA of the CDR3: TGCGCCAGCAGCTTGGGGGATGGGGGCAATCAGCCCCAGCATTTT.